The clone carrying this T cell receptor beta chain was counted once. The sample is drawn from a study of blood T cell repertoires in COVID-19. Study-level background: Nucleic acid was either cDNA or gDNA, and it came from T cells, B-cell-depleted T cells, or PBMCs.

Data came from immunoSEQ multiplex PCR; TCRdb stores just in-frame clones and leaves some out. The data contain approximately 270,000 clones, 80% to 90% of them seen just once; the ten biggest clones take up approximately 2%. The CDR3 has 17 residues. CDR1 and CDR2 (germline): SEHNR, FQNEAQ (reference sequence). The V gene lost 1 base and the J gene lost 4 bases, with 18 bases spanning the gap. This chain uses TRBV7-9 with TRBJ2-3; TRBD2 might be the D (6 bases). The clonotype was recovered from a woman between 45 and 65 years old who had recovered from COVID-19. Sequencing was performed on PBMCs or T cells enriched from blood (not recorded which). CDR3 residues: CASSLGVEGSMADTQYF. CDR3 coding DNA: TGTGCCAGCAGCTTAGGAGTGGAGGGGTCGATGGCAGATACGCAGTATTTT.